This passage covers 10 T cell receptor beta chains from one sample sequenced in a study of blood T cell repertoires in COVID-19. Using immunoSEQ multiplex PCR, the repertoire was profiled, and TCRdb retains in-frame clones only, with some absent. The sample holds fewer than 90,000 clones, around four fifths seen once. Sample: peripheral blood. The receptors stem from a human donor in a cohort sampled during active COVID-19.

The chain uses TRBV13 and TRBJ2-7; 7 bases line up with TRBD1. Germline V gene sequence: CDR1 PRHDT, CDR2 FYEKMQ (reference sequence). The junction had 6 bases not matched to a gene; V was cut back by 4 bases and J by 3 bases. This CDR3 has 14 residues. CDR3 DNA: TGTGCCAGCAGCTCACAAGGGGGCTACTACGAGCAGTACTTC. This translates into CASSSQGGYYEQYF.

V gene TRBV28 combines with J gene TRBJ2-2; D is unresolved. Trimming took 5 bases from V and 7 from J, leaving 26 bases between them. CDR3 size: 18 residues. CDR1 MDHEN and CDR2 SYDVKM come from the germline V gene. CDR3 sequence reads: CASSLIYMQATSDGELFF. CDR3 nucleotide sequence: TGTGCCAGCAGTCTAATCTACATGCAGGCCACCTCGGACGGGGAGCTGTTTTTT.

The chain uses TRBV2 and TRBJ1-5, with D possibly TRBD1 on 6 matching bases. This CDR3 contains 13 residues. The germline V and J ends were trimmed by 5 bases and 7 bases, with 12 bases remaining between them. The germline V gene has CDR1 SNHLY and CDR2 FYNNEI. DNA for the CDR3: TGTGCCAGCAGTCGGACAGAAGACCAGCCCCAGCATTTT. Amino acid sequence: CASSRTEDQPQHF.

The chain has TRBV5-6 and TRBJ1-2; D gene ambiguous. CDR1 and CDR2 from the germline V gene are SGHDT and YYEEEE. Trimming stripped 0 bases from V and 5 bases from J, with 8 bases between. This CDR3 region has 13 residues. CDR3 sequence: CASSLDNKYGYTF. DNA for the CDR3: TGTGCCAGCAGCTTGGACAATAAGTATGGCTACACCTTC.

The table lists this clone with a count of one. This sequence joins TRBV7-3 and TRBJ2-5, with D unclear. V lost 5 bases to trimming and J lost 4 bases, with 11 bases between them. The germline V gene encodes CDR1 SGHTA and CDR2 FQGTGA. CDR3 size: 13 residues. As DNA, the CDR3 is TGTGCCAGCAGCGCCGCGAGCGTAGAGACCCAGTACTTC. The encoded protein is CASSAASVETQYF.

The V and J genes are TRBV6-6 and TRBJ2-7, with 11 nucleotides matching TRBD1. The CDR3 spans 15 residues. Germline V gene data show CDR1 as MNHNY and CDR2 as SVGAGI (reference sequence). The junction had 7 bases not matched to a gene; V was cut back by 4 bases and J by 5 bases. For the CDR3, the DNA is TGTGCCAGCAGTTCCCTTGGACAGGGGGCCCACGAGCAGTACTTC. The encoded protein is CASSSLGQGAHEQYF.

The V gene is TRBV30, the J gene TRBJ1-6; TRBD1 aligns across 7 bases. This CDR3 is built from 15 residues. Germline V gives CDR1 GTSNPN, CDR2 SVGIG (reference sequence). The trim removed 3 bases at V and 7 bases at J, leaving 9 bases unmatched. The CDR3: CAWRRGGAGNSPLHF. The CDR3 coding sequence is TGTGCCTGGAGACGAGGGGGCGCGGGAAATTCACCCCTCCACTTT. Full variable domain (outside the CDR3, taken from reference TRBV30 and TRBJ1-6): SQTIHQWPATLVQPVGSPLSLECTVEGTSNPNLYWYRQAAGRGLQLLFYSVGIGQISSEVPQNLSASRPQDRQFILSSKKLLLSDSGFYLCAWRRGGAGNSPLHFGNGTRLTVT.

CDR3 region: CASSLYRDVYSNQPQHF. The CDR3 DNA follows: TGTGCCAGCAGCTTGTACAGGGACGTATATAGCAATCAGCCCCAGCATTTT. The rearrangement uses TRBV5-6 and TRBJ1-5, with a weak D call TRBD1 (6 bases). The CDR3 covers 17 residues. Germline CDR1 reads SGHDT; CDR2 reads YYEEEE. V was shortened by 1 base and J by 0 bases, with 14 bases between the two germline ends.

The chain employs TRBV5-1 and TRBJ1-1; maybe TRBD1 (5 bases). The CDR3 length is 13 residues. Germline V CDR1 and CDR2: SGHRS, YFSETQ. V lost 10 bases and J 0 bases, leaving 13 bases between the germline ends. As DNA, the CDR3 is TGCGCCTCGGGGGGGAATCTGAACACTGAAGCTTTCTTT. It translates to CASGGNLNTEAFF.

This clone was seen once. The rearrangement uses TRBV9 and TRBJ1-2; D is undetermined. The CDR3 runs 15 residues. V was shortened by 4 bases and J by 0 bases, with 13 bases between the two germline ends. Looked up from germline, CDR1 is SGDLS and CDR2 is YYNGEE. The CDR3, as DNA: TGTGCCAGCAGCCCATTTCAGGCGTCTAACTATGGCTACACCTTC. This sequence encodes CASSPFQASNYGYTF.